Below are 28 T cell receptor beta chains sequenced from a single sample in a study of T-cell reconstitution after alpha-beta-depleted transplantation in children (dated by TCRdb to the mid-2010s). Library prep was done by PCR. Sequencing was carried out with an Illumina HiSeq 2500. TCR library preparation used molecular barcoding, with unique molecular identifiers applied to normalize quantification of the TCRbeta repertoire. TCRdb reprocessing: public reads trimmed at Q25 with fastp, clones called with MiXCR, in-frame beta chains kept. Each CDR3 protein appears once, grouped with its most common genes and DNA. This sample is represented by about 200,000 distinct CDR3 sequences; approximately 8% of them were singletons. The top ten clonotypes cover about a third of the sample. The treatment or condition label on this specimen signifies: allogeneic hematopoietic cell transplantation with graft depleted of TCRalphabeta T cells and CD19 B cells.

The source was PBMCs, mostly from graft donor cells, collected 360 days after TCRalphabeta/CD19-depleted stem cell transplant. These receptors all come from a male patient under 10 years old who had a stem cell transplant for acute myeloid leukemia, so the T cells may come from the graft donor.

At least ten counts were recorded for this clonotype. The CDR3 is CASSYSAPQGNTEAFF. The CDR3 DNA follows: TGTGCCAGCAGTTACTCCGCTCCCCAGGGGAACACTGAAGCTTTCTTT. The V gene is TRBV6-5, the J gene TRBJ1-1, with D possibly being TRBD1 (5 bases). The V end was cut by 0 bases, the J end by 1 base, with 12 bases between. The CDR3 has 16 amino acids. CDR1 and CDR2 from the germline V gene are MNHEY and SVGAGI.

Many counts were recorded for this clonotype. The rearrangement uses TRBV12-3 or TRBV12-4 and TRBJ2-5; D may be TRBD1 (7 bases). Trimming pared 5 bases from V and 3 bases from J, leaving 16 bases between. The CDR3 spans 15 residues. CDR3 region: CASSPRQGGKETQYF. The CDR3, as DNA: TGTGCCAGCAGTCCTAGACAGGGCGGGAAAGAGACCCAGTACTTC.

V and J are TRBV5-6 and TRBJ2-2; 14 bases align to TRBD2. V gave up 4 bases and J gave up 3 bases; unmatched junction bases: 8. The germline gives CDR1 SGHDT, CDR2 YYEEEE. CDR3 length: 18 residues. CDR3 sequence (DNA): TGTGCCAGCAGCACGACTAGCGGGAGGGCCAGAGACACCGGGGAGCTGTTTTTT. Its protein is CASSTTSGRARDTGELFF.

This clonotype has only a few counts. CDR3 bases: TGTGCCAGCAGCTACCGGGAGGGGACTAGCGCGTCAAAATACGAGCAGTACTTC. Its translation: CASSYREGTSASKYEQYF. This chain connects TRBV7-8 to TRBJ2-7; 10 nucleotides match TRBD2. This CDR3 contains 18 residues. The trim removed 4 bases at V and 4 bases at J, leaving 16 bases unmatched. Germline V gene sequence: CDR1 SGHVS, CDR2 FQNEAQ. The whole variable domain, filled in from reference TRBV7-8 and TRBJ2-7, reads GAGVSQSPRYKVAKRGQDVALRCDPISGHVSLFWYQQALGQGPEFLTYFQNEAQLDKSGLPSDRFFAERPEGSVSTLKIQRTQQEDSAVYLCASSYREGTSASKYEQYFGPGTRLTVT.

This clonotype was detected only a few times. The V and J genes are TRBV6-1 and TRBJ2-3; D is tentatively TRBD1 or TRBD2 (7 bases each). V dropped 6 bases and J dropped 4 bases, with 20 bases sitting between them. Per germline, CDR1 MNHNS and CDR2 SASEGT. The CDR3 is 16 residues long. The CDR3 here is CASSPQLQGGADTQYF. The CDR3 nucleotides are TGTGCCAGCAGCCCGCAATTGCAGGGGGGGGCAGATACGCAGTATTTT.

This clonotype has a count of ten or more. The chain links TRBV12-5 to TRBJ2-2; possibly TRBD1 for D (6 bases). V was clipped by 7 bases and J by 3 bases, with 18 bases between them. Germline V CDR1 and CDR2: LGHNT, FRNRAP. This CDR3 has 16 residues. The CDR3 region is CASAIVHRADTGELFF. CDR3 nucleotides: TGTGCTAGTGCCATTGTACACAGGGCCGACACCGGGGAGCTGTTTTTT.

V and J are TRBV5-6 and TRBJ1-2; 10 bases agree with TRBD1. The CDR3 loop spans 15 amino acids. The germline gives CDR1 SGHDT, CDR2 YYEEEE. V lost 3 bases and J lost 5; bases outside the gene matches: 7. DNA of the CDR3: TGTGCCAGCAGCTGGCAACCGGGACAGGGGTATGGCTACACCTTC. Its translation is CASSWQPGQGYGYTF. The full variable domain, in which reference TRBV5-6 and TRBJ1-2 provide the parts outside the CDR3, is DAGVTQSPTHLIKTRGQQVTLRCSPKSGHDTVSWYQQALGQGPQFIFQYYEEEERQRGNFPDRFSGHQFPNYSSELNVNALLLGDSALYLCASSWQPGQGYGYTFGSGTRLTVV.

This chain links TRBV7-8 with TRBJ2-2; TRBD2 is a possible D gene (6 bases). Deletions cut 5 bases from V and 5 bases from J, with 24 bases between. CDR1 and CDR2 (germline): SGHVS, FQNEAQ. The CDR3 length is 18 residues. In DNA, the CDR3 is TGTGCCAGCAGCGCACAGGATCCTCTAGCGTGGGCGACCGGGGAGCTGTTTTTT. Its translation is CASSAQDPLAWATGELFF.

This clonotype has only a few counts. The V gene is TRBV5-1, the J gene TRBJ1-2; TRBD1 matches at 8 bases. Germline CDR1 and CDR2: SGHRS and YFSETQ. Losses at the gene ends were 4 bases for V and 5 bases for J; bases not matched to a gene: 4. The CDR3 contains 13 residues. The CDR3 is CASSGGQAYGYTF. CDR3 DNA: TGCGCCAGCAGCGGGGGACAGGCTTATGGCTACACCTTC. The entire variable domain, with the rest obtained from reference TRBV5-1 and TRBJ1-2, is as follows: KAGVTQTPRYLIKTRGQQVTLSCSPISGHRSVSWYQQTPGQGLQFLFEYFSETQRNKGNFPGRFSGRQFSNSRSEMNVSTLELGDSALYLCASSGGQAYGYTFGSGTRLTVV.

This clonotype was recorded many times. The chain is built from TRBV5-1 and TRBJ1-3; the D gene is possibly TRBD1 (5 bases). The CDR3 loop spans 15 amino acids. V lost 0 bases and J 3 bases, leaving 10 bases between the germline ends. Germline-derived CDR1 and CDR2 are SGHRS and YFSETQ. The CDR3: CASSLGGDGGNTIYF. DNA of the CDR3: TGCGCCAGCAGCTTGGGCGGGGACGGTGGAAACACCATATATTTT.

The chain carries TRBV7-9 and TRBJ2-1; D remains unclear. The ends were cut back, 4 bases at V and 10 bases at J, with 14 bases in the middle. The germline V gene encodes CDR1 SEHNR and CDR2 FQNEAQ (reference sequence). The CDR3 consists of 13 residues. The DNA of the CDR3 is TGTGCCAGCAGCTCCTCCCGACGGAACGAGCAGTTCTTC. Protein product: CASSSSRRNEQFF.

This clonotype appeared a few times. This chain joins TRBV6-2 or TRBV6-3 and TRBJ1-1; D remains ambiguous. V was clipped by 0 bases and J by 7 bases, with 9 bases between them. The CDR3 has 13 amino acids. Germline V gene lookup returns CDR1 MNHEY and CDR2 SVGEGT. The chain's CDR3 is CASSYSGVSEAFF. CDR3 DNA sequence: TGTGCCAGCAGTTACTCGGGAGTCAGTGAAGCTTTCTTT.

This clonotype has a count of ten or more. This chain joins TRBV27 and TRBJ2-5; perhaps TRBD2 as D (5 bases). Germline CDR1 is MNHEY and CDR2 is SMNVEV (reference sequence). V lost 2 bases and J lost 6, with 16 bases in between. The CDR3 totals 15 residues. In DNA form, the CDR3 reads TGTGCCAGCAGTTTAGGGCCGCTAGCTTTGAAGACCCAGTACTTC. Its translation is CASSLGPLALKTQYF.

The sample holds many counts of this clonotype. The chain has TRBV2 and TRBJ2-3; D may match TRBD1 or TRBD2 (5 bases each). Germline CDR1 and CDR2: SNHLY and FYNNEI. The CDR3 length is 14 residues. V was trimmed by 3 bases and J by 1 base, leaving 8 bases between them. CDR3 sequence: CASSELGGTDTQYF. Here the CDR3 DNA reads TGTGCCAGCAGTGAGTTGGGGGGCACAGATACGCAGTATTTT. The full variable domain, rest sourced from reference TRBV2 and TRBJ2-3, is EPEVTQTPSHQVTQMGQEVILRCVPISNHLYFYWYRQILGQKVEFLVSFYNNEISEKSEIFDDQFSVERPDGSNFTLKIRSTKLEDSAMYFCASSELGGTDTQYFGPGTRLTVL.

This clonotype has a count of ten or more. CDR3: CASSVSVINEQFF. In DNA, the CDR3 is TGTGCCAGCAGCGTATCAGTTATCAATGAGCAGTTCTTC. J is TRBJ2-1 and V is TRBV9; D call uncertain. CDR1 and CDR2 from the germline V gene are SGDLS and YYNGEE. The CDR3 runs to 13 residues. The V and J ends lost 1 base and 6 bases respectively, with 8 bases between them.

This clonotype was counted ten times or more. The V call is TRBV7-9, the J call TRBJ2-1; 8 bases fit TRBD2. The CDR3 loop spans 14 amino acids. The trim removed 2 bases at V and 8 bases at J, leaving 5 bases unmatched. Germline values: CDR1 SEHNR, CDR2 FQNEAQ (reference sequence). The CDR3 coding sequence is TGTGCCAGCAGCTTAAGGACTAGCTTCGATGAGCAGTTCTTC. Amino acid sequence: CASSLRTSFDEQFF.

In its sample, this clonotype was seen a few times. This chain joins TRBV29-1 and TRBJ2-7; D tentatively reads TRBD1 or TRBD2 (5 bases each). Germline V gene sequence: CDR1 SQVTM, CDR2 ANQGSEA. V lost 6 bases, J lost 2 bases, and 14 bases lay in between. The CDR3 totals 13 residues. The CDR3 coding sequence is TGCAGCGTGTCCGGGACGGAAACCTACGAGCAGTACTTC. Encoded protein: CSVSGTETYEQYF.

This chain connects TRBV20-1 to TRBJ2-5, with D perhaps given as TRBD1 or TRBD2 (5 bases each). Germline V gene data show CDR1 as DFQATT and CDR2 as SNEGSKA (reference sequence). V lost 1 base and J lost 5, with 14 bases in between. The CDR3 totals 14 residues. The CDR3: CSARGPRGWETQYF. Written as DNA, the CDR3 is TGCAGTGCTAGAGGTCCACGGGGCTGGGAGACCCAGTACTTC.

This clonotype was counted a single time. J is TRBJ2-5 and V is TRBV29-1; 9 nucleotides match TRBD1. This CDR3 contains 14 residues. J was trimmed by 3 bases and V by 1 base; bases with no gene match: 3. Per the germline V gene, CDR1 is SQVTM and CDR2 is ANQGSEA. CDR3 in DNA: TGCAGCGTTGAAGGGCGGGACAGGGAAGAGACCCAGTACTTC. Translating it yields CSVEGRDREETQYF.

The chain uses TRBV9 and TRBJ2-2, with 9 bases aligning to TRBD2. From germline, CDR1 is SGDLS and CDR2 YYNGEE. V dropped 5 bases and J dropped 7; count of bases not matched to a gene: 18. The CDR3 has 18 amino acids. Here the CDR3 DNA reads TGTGCCAGCAGTTTATTTGCTAGCGGGATTTATGGTGGCGGGGAGCTGTTTTTT. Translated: CASSLFASGIYGGGELFF.

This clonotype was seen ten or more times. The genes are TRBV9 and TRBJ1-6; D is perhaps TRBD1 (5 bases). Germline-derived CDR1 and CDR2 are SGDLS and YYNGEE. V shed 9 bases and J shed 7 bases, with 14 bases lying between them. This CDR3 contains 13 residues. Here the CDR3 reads CATSGLPNSPLHF. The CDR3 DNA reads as TGTGCCACCTCGGGACTGCCAAATTCACCCCTCCACTTT.

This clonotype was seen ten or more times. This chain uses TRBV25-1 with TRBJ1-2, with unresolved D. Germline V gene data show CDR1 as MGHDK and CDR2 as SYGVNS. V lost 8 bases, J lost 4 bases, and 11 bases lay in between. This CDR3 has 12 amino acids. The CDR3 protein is CASSINFYGYTF. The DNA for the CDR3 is TGTGCCAGCTCCATAAACTTCTATGGCTACACCTTC.

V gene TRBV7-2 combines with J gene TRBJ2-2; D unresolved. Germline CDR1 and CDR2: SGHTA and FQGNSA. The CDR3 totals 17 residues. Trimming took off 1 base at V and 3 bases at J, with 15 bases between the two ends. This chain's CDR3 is CASSLVGSGLHTGELFF. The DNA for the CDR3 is TGTGCCAGCAGCTTAGTGGGCTCGGGTCTCCACACCGGGGAGCTGTTTTTT. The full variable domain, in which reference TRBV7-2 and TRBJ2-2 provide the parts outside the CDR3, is GAGVSQSPSNKVTEKGKDVELRCDPISGHTALYWYRQSLGQGLEFLIYFQGNSAPDKSGLPSDRFSAERTGGSVSTLTIQRTQQEDSAVYLCASSLVGSGLHTGELFFGEGSRLTVL.

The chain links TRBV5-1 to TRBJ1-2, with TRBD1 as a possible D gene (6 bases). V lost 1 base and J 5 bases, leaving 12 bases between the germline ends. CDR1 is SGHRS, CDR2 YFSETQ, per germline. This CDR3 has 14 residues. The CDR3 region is CASSLTGRGYGYTF. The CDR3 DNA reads TGCGCCAGCAGCTTGACAGGGCGCGGGTATGGCTACACCTTC.

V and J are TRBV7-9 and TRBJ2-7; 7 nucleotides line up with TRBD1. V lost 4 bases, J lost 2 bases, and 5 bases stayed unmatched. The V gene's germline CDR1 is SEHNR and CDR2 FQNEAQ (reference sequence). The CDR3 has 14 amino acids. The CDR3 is CASSWGQKPYEQYV. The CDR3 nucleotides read TGTGCCAGCAGCTGGGGACAGAAACCCTACGAGCAGTACGTC.

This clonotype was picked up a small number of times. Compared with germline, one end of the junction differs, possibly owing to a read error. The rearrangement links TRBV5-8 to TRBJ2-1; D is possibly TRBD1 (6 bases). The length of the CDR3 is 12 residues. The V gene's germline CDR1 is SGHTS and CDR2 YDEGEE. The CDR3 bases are TGTGCCAGCAGCTTCCGGGCAGGGGACCAAGTCTTC. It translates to CASSFRAGDQVF.

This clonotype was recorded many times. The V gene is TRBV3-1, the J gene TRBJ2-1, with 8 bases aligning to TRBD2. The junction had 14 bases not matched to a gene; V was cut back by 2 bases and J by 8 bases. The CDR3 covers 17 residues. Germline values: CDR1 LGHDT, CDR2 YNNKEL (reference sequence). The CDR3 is CASSQMPRTSGVDEQFF. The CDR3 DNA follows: TGTGCCAGCAGCCAAATGCCCCGAACTAGCGGAGTTGATGAGCAGTTCTTC.

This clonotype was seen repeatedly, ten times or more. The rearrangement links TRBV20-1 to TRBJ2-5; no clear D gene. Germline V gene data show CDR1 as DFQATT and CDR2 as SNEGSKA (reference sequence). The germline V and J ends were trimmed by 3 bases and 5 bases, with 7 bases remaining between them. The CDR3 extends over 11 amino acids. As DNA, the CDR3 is TGCAGTGCTAGGCTCGGGGAGACCCAGTACTTC. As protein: CSARLGETQYF.